A single T cell receptor beta chain is shown here with its context. Its antigen is not known. Primers included in the PCR were 60 Vbeta and 13 Jbeta primers. TCRdb's copy holds only in-frame clones and misses some; the assay was immunoSEQ multiplex PCR. The sample includes 100,000 to 150,000 clones, around 77% of them seen just once. There are 14 residues in the CDR3. Germline CDR1 reads MNHNY; CDR2 reads SVGAGI (reference sequence). J gave up 8 bases and V 5 bases, and 6 bases lay outside the gene matches. These data belong to a study of cytomegalovirus exposure and HLA in healthy donors. Study outcomes and limitations: The dataset shows that most TCR sequences were rare, while some public TCRs occurred in many donors.

The receptor comes from a male donor in good health and CMV-seropositive. This sequence joins TRBV6-6 and TRBJ1-6; 7 bases agree with TRBD1. The sequencing sample was made of PBMCs. The CDR3 nucleotides are TGTGCCAGCAGTATGACAGGGTTGGATTCACCCCTCCACTTT. Amino acid sequence: CASSMTGLDSPLHF.